What follows are 25 T cell receptor beta chains derived from one specimen sequenced in a study of cytomegalovirus exposure and HLA in healthy donors. Vbeta (60) and Jbeta (13) primers were used in the PCR. The data were produced by immunoSEQ multiplex PCR, yet TCRdb's version contains in-frame clones alone and is incomplete. The table records around 140,000 clones, roughly 66% of them present only once. Sequencing was done on a sample of PBMCs. The receptors shown here come from a woman aged 55 to 70 in good health and CMV-seronegative.

The J gene is TRBJ2-1, the V gene TRBV29-1; the match to TRBD2 covers 7 bases. Germline V gene data show CDR1 as SQVTM and CDR2 as ANQGSEA. V shed 2 bases and J 2 bases; nucleotides not matched to a gene: 9. The CDR3 has 16 amino acids. CDR3 sequence (DNA): TGCAGCGTTGAAACTAGCGCTTCGCAAACCTACAATGAGCAGTTCTTC. Encoded protein: CSVETSASQTYNEQFF.

This clone was picked up one time. V is TRBV10-3 and J is TRBJ2-1, with 11 bases matching TRBD2. Trimming cost V 2 bases and J 2 bases; bases outside gene matches: 2. The germline V gene encodes CDR1 ENHRY and CDR2 SYGVKD. The CDR3 sequence is 16 residues long. CDR3 sequence: CAISEVAGGPYNEQFF. The CDR3 DNA is TGTGCCATCAGTGAGGTAGCGGGGGGGCCCTACAATGAGCAGTTCTTC.

The J gene is TRBJ2-7, the V gene TRBV5-6, with TRBD1 identical over 7 bases. The J segment lost 6 bases and the V segment lost 0 bases, leaving 9 bases of the junction unmatched. The germline V gene has CDR1 SGHDT and CDR2 YYEEEE. The CDR3 contains 15 residues. DNA of the CDR3: TGTGCCAGCAGCTTGGGAATGCTCAGGGGGAGCGAGCAGTACTTC. Translating gives CASSLGMLRGSEQYF.

This clone has only a few counts. The chain recombines TRBV10-3 with TRBJ2-3, with a possible D match to TRBD2 (5 bases). Between the trimmed V and J ends, which lost 5 bases and 2 bases, there was a span of 8 bases. The germline V gene encodes CDR1 ENHRY and CDR2 SYGVKD. This CDR3 has 13 amino acids. The chain's CDR3 is CAISKTTTDTQYF. CDR3 bases: TGTGCCATCAGTAAGACTACCACAGATACGCAGTATTTT.

This clone occurred a few times. This rearrangement joins TRBV7-2 to TRBJ2-1, with 8 bases lining up with TRBD1. Trimming at V came to 0 bases and at J to 9 bases, leaving 13 bases not matched to a gene. Germline CDR1 reads SGHTA; CDR2 reads FQGNSA. The CDR3 has 17 residues. The CDR3 coding sequence is TGTGCCAGCAGCTTAGCACCCAGGGGGCGAGGAGGGGGTGAGCAGTTCTTC. It specifies CASSLAPRGRGGGEQFF.

V usage is TRBV12-5 and J usage is TRBJ1-3; 8 nucleotides align to TRBD1. The V gene end was trimmed by 7 bases and the J gene end by 4 bases; junction bases not matched to a gene: 3. The CDR3 contains 13 residues. CDR1 is LGHNT, CDR2 FRNRAP, per germline. The CDR3 coding sequence is TGTGCTAGTGCCAGGGGGCAGGGAAACACCATATATTTT. This codes for CASARGQGNTIYF. Based on the CDR3 plus reference TRBV12-5 and TRBJ1-3, the full variable domain is DARVTQTPRHKVTEMGQEVTMRCQPILGHNTVFWYRQTMMQGLELLAYFRNRAPLDDSGMPKDRFSAEMPDATLATLKIQPSEPRDSAVYFCASARGQGNTIYFGEGSWLTVV.

The CDR3, as DNA: TGTGCCAGCAGCCGGGAGCTTAATGAAAAACTGTTTTTT. Translation gives CASSRELNEKLFF. This chain joins TRBV14 and TRBJ1-4; D not certain. Looked up from germline, CDR1 is SGHDN and CDR2 is FVKESK. The CDR3 spans 13 residues. V was pared by 4 bases and J by 4 bases, with 7 bases between.

This rearrangement joins TRBV2 to TRBJ2-5; 8 bases map to TRBD1. V lost 3 bases and J lost 1; bases outside the gene matches: 4. There are 15 residues in the CDR3. CDR1 is SNHLY and CDR2 is FYNNEI in the germline V gene. The CDR3 protein is CASSETGVLQETQYF. CDR3 coding DNA: TGTGCCAGCAGTGAGACAGGGGTGCTCCAAGAGACCCAGTACTTC.

CDR3 coding DNA: TGCGCCAGCAGCTCGGGGGGGGGCGCAGCTTTCTTT. Translated, it gives CASSSGGGAAFF. V usage is TRBV5-1 and J usage is TRBJ1-1; D possibly corresponds to TRBD1 (6 bases). Looked up from germline, CDR1 is SGHRS and CDR2 is YFSETQ. V shed 3 bases and J shed 10 bases, with 13 bases lying between them. The CDR3 sequence is 12 residues long.

In this sample, this clone turned up a few times. The chain couples TRBV2 to TRBJ1-1, with 9 nucleotides matching TRBD1. Germline V gene lookup returns CDR1 SNHLY and CDR2 FYNNEI. The CDR3 sequence is 14 residues long. After removal of 2 bases from V and 6 bases from J, the junction contained 4 bases not matched to a gene. CDR3 residues: CASSEPGQGAEAFF. DNA of the CDR3: TGTGCCAGCAGTGAACCGGGACAGGGCGCTGAAGCTTTCTTT.

The chain employs TRBV7-8 and TRBJ2-3, with 11 bases matching TRBD2. V was pared by 5 bases and J by 0 bases, with 10 bases of the junction left unmatched. The length of the CDR3 is 18 residues. From germline, CDR1 is SGHVS and CDR2 FQNEAQ. CDR3 DNA: TGTGCCAGCAGCCCCAGACTAGCGGGAAGAGCTAGCACAGATACGCAGTATTTT. Protein product: CASSPRLAGRASTDTQYF.

The chain uses TRBV6-5 and TRBJ2-5; 12 bases line up with TRBD1. The CDR3 is 15 amino acids. V shed 6 bases, J shed 4 bases, and the junction held 6 bases outside the gene matches. The germline V gene has CDR1 MNHEY and CDR2 SVGAGI. The CDR3 loop reads CASSLGQGAGETQYF. The DNA for the CDR3 is TGTGCCAGCAGCCTGGGACAGGGGGCAGGAGAGACCCAGTACTTC.

This clone occurred a few times. The chain uses TRBV5-1 and TRBJ2-7, with D tentatively TRBD1 (5 bases). The V gene lost 0 bases and the J gene lost 2 bases, with 9 bases spanning the gap. The germline V gene has CDR1 SGHRS and CDR2 YFSETQ. This CDR3 has 14 residues. The CDR3 nucleotides are TGCGCCAGCAGCTTGGGGACAACGACCTACGAGCAGTACTTC. As protein: CASSLGTTTYEQYF.

The rearrangement joins TRBV19 to TRBJ1-3, with a tentative D call TRBD1 (6 bases). Trimming left V 7 bases short and J 1 base short, with 14 bases between. The V gene's germline CDR1 is LNHDA and CDR2 SQIVND (reference sequence). The length of the CDR3 is 15 residues. The CDR3 DNA reads TGTGCCAGTATTGCTACAGGGTCGTCTGGAAACACCATATATTTT. Amino acids: CASIATGSSGNTIYF.

The V call is TRBV5-6, the J call TRBJ2-3; 8 bases are a match to TRBD2. V dropped 4 bases and J dropped 2; count of bases not matched to a gene: 12. The germline gives CDR1 SGHDT, CDR2 YYEEEE. This CDR3 comprises 17 residues. The CDR3 DNA is TGTGCCAGCAGCCCTGTACCGGGGGGGGCCTACACAGATACGCAGTATTTT. This codes for CASSPVPGGAYTDTQYF.

The chain is built from TRBV7-9 and TRBJ2-1, with 7 bases fitting TRBD2. Trimming cost V 3 bases and J 9 bases; bases outside gene matches: 14. CDR1 and CDR2 (germline): SEHNR, FQNEAQ (reference sequence). The CDR3 length is 16 residues. The CDR3 reads CASSFNPGGSRGEQFF. As DNA, the CDR3 is TGTGCCAGCAGCTTCAACCCCGGCGGGAGTCGGGGTGAGCAGTTCTTC. Drawing the rest from reference TRBV7-9 and TRBJ2-1, the complete variable domain is DTGVSQNPRHKITKRGQNVTFRCDPISEHNRLYWYRQTLGQGPEFLTYFQNEAQLEKSRLLSDRFSAERPKGSFSTLEIQRTEQGDSAMYLCASSFNPGGSRGEQFFGPGTRLTVL.

The J gene is TRBJ1-2, the V gene TRBV5-1; a possible D gene is TRBD1 (6 bases). The CDR3 has 15 residues. V lost 0 bases and J lost 4, with 13 bases in between. CDR1 SGHRS and CDR2 YFSETQ come from the germline V gene. The CDR3 protein is CASSLEAGAGYGYTF. In DNA, the CDR3 is TGCGCCAGCAGCTTGGAGGCGGGGGCGGGCTATGGCTACACCTTC.

The chain has TRBV19 and TRBJ1-2; TRBD1 is a possible D gene (5 bases). Deletions cut 7 bases from V and 0 bases from J, with 9 bases between. Germline values: CDR1 LNHDA, CDR2 SQIVND (reference sequence). The CDR3 contains 13 residues. CDR3: CASNWGPNYGYTF. For the CDR3, the DNA is TGTGCCAGTAACTGGGGCCCTAACTATGGCTACACCTTC.

This clone was observed once. The chain uses TRBV6-5 and TRBJ2-7; D may be TRBD2 (6 bases). The germline V gene has CDR1 MNHEY and CDR2 SVGAGI. V gave up 11 bases and J gave up 3 bases, with 17 bases separating them. The CDR3 sequence is 13 residues long. CDR3 DNA sequence: TGTGCCTCGGGAGCGGGTCAACACTACGAGCAGTACTTC. Encoded protein: CASGAGQHYEQYF.

This clone appeared a single time. The V call is TRBV18, the J call TRBJ2-7; 9 positions match TRBD2. Germline V CDR1 and CDR2: KGHSH, LQKENI. The length of the CDR3 is 15 residues. Trimming cost V 5 bases and J 2 bases; bases outside gene matches: 7. The CDR3: CASSTSLAGTYEQYF. The CDR3 nucleotides read TGTGCCAGCTCAACCTCCCTAGCGGGGACCTACGAGCAGTACTTC.

There are a few counts of this clone. The chain joins TRBV9 to TRBJ2-3; perhaps TRBD2 as D (5 bases). The CDR3 is made up of 14 amino acids. Looked up from germline, CDR1 is SGDLS and CDR2 is YYNGEE. The V and J ends lost 4 bases and 10 bases respectively, with 19 bases between them. CDR3 DNA: TGTGCCAGCAGCACCCGGGCGAGCACTAGGGCGCAGTATTTT. Translating gives CASSTRASTRAQYF.

The chain recombines TRBV7-2 with TRBJ2-7; perhaps TRBD2 as D (6 bases). Germline V CDR1 and CDR2: SGHTA, FQGNSA. The ends were cut back, 5 bases at V and 0 bases at J, with 11 bases in the middle. This CDR3 is built from 14 residues. CDR3 sequence: CASSKEGISYEQYF. The CDR3 DNA follows: TGTGCCAGCAGCAAGGAGGGAATCTCCTACGAGCAGTACTTC.

Note on this clone: The sample has other DNA sequences that encode this CDR3 too. The genes are TRBV5-1 and TRBJ2-5; no definite D call. V was pared by 0 bases and J by 4 bases, with 7 bases between. The CDR3 sequence is 13 residues long. Germline assignment: CDR1 SGHRS and CDR2 YFSETQ. CDR3 in amino acids: CASSLDSLETQYF. The CDR3 DNA sequence: TGCGCCAGCAGCTTGGATTCTCTAGAGACCCAGTACTTC.

The chain employs TRBV7-2 and TRBJ2-3; no clear D. The germline V gene has CDR1 SGHTA and CDR2 FQGNSA. The V end lost 1 base, the J end lost 5 bases, and 4 bases lay between the germline ends. The CDR3 is made up of 12 amino acids. Written as DNA, the CDR3 is TGTGCCAGCAGCTTAGATCTAGATACGCAGTATTTT. Residues: CASSLDLDTQYF.

The chain recombines TRBV12-5 with TRBJ2-5, with a tentative D call TRBD2 (6 bases). Deletions cut 7 bases from V and 4 bases from J, with 13 bases between. The CDR3 extends over 13 amino acids. Germline CDR1 is LGHNT and CDR2 is FRNRAP. CDR3 loop: CASDSGTPETQYF. The CDR3, as DNA: TGTGCTAGTGATTCCGGGACTCCAGAGACCCAGTACTTC. Together with reference TRBV12-5 and TRBJ2-5, the CDR3 gives the full variable domain: DARVTQTPRHKVTEMGQEVTMRCQPILGHNTVFWYRQTMMQGLELLAYFRNRAPLDDSGMPKDRFSAEMPDATLATLKIQPSEPRDSAVYFCASDSGTPETQYFGPGTRLLVL.